This paragraph covers one TCR beta chain sequence. The CDR3 extends over 18 amino acids. Each sample gave at least 7 million isolated PBMCs. The data were obtained in a study of blood T cells in healthy people across ages. Whole-study context: Capture via template switching afforded approximately one barcoded beta molecule per two T cells.

Combining a sample-barcoded 5' primer with a J-beta primer mix, a second PCR ran for roughly 6 to 11 cycles. Each sample provided no less than 2.5 million CDR3-containing paired-end reads. MiXCR, run by TCRdb on the 5' RACE reads, gives a single entry per CDR3 protein. The sample includes over a million distinct CDR3 sequences, approximately 59% of them seen just once. The chain couples TRBV21-1 to TRBJ1-5; the table's D gene call, TRBD1, was not cross checked with the DNA. TRBV21-1 is listed as a pseudogene. This TCR was recovered from a young man in good health. Sequenced: blood. The CDR3 protein is CASSNGRAPTQGNQPQHF. The CDR3 nucleotides read TGTGCCAGCAGCAACGGAAGAGCTCCGACCCAGGGGAATCAGCCCCAGCATTTT.